The 16 T cell receptor beta chains below come from one sample, sequenced in a study of T cells after yellow fever vaccination. TCRdb called the 5' RACE reads again in MiXCR, with one record for every CDR3 protein. The sample has some 160,000 distinct CDR3 sequences; about a tenth are singletons. Sequenced material: CD8+ T cells sorted from PBMCs, taken 45 days after the yellow fever booster vaccination. These receptor sequences come from a man aged 18 to 29 who received the YFV17D yellow fever vaccine.

In this sample, this clonotype turned up many times. This chain joins TRBV6-1 and TRBJ2-7, with unresolved D. The ends were cut back, 5 bases at V and 3 bases at J, with 11 bases in the middle. The CDR3 is made up of 13 amino acids. CDR1 MNHNS and CDR2 SASEGT come from the germline V gene. The CDR3 sequence is CASSPLGSYEQYF. For the CDR3, the DNA is TGTGCCAGCAGTCCGCTTGGCAGCTACGAGCAGTACTTC.

The rearrangement links TRBV9 to TRBJ2-5; TRBD2 aligns across 8 bases. The CDR3 extends over 17 amino acids. CDR1 is SGDLS, CDR2 YYNGEE, per germline. J lost 5 bases, V lost 4 bases, and 16 bases had no gene match. CDR3 residues: CASSPRSSSGGAETQYF. The CDR3 bases are TGTGCCAGCAGCCCCCGCTCCTCCAGCGGGGGCGCCGAGACCCAGTACTTC.

This clonotype has only a few counts. The CDR3 DNA sequence: TGTGCCAGTAGTATTCCCCCCCAGGGGCAGTTCTTC. It codes for CASSIPPQGQFF. The rearrangement uses TRBV19 and TRBJ2-1, with a tentative D call TRBD1 (5 bases). V was trimmed by 3 bases and J by 12 bases, leaving 12 bases between them. The germline V gene has CDR1 LNHDA and CDR2 SQIVND (reference sequence). CDR3 length: 12 residues.

The V and J genes are TRBV4-1 and TRBJ1-1, with D possibly matching TRBD1 (5 bases). The CDR3 runs 14 residues. Trimming stripped 2 bases from V and 1 base from J, with 8 bases between. Germline V CDR1 and CDR2: MGHRA, YSYEKL. The CDR3 sequence: CASSQQGGNTEAFF. The CDR3 DNA reads TGCGCCAGCAGCCAACAGGGCGGGAACACTGAAGCTTTCTTT.

This clonotype has at least ten counts. J is TRBJ2-6 and V is TRBV7-9; possibly TRBD2 for D (6 bases). Trimming shortened V by 10 bases and J by 4 bases, and 14 bases separated the two germline ends. CDR1 and CDR2 (germline): SEHNR, FQNEAQ (reference sequence). CDR3 size: 14 residues. The CDR3 bases are TGTGCCACCCTGGGCGGGGCCGGGGCCAACGTCCTGACTTTC. Its translation: CATLGGAGANVLTF.

The chain joins TRBV11-2 to TRBJ1-5; 10 positions agree with TRBD1. This CDR3 is 15 amino acids long. The V gene end was trimmed by 5 bases and the J gene end by 6 bases; junction bases not matched to a gene: 7. Per the germline V gene, CDR1 is SGHAT and CDR2 is FQNNGV. CDR3 nucleotides: TGTGCCAGCAGCGCGGGGACAGGGGTGCTTCAGCCCCAGCATTTT. Translating gives CASSAGTGVLQPQHF.

This clonotype has a count of ten or more. This chain joins TRBV5-1 and TRBJ1-1; TRBD1 matches 9 bases. The germline V gene has CDR1 SGHRS and CDR2 YFSETQ. The CDR3 runs 15 residues. V lost 3 bases and J lost 4; bases outside the gene matches: 7. The CDR3: CASSWGQGATTEAFF. The CDR3 DNA reads as TGCGCCAGCAGCTGGGGACAGGGAGCGACCACTGAAGCTTTCTTT.

There are a few counts of this clonotype. The rearrangement links TRBV6-6 to TRBJ1-3; D call uncertain. Germline V gene sequence: CDR1 MNHNY, CDR2 SVGAGI (reference sequence). Trimming took 7 bases from V and 0 from J, leaving 10 bases between them. This CDR3 has 14 residues. CDR3 residues: CASIPGVSGNTIYF. The CDR3, as DNA: TGTGCCAGCATCCCAGGAGTCTCTGGAAACACCATATATTTT.

This sequence joins TRBV6-6 and TRBJ2-2; 11 bases map to TRBD2. CDR1 is MNHNY and CDR2 is SVGAGI in the germline V gene (reference sequence). V shed 4 bases, J shed 6 bases, and the junction held 4 bases outside the gene matches. The CDR3 has 15 residues. The CDR3 is CASSWALAGAGELFF. CDR3 nucleotide sequence: TGTGCCAGCAGTTGGGCACTAGCGGGGGCCGGGGAGCTGTTTTTT.

This clonotype was observed a handful of times. This chain uses TRBV4-1 with TRBJ1-6; perhaps TRBD1 as D (5 bases). CDR1 MGHRA and CDR2 YSYEKL come from the germline V gene. V was cut by 1 base and J by 0 bases, with 10 bases left in between. CDR3 length equals 17 residues. The CDR3 reads CASSQVGLSSYNSPLHF. For the CDR3, the DNA is TGCGCCAGCAGCCAAGTGGGACTTAGCTCCTATAATTCACCCCTCCACTTT.

This clonotype was counted between two and nine times. The gene calls are TRBV9 and TRBJ1-3; D gene unclear. The CDR3 runs to 17 residues. V lost 0 bases and J 0 bases, leaving 13 bases between the germline ends. Germline loops: CDR1 SGDLS, CDR2 YYNGEE. CDR3 residues: CASSVVPAGSSGNTIYF. CDR3 sequence (DNA): TGTGCCAGCAGCGTAGTTCCCGCCGGGAGCTCTGGAAACACCATATATTTT.

The V gene is TRBV7-9, the J gene TRBJ2-1, with D unclear. CDR1 and CDR2 from the germline V gene are SEHNR and FQNEAQ (reference sequence). V lost 2 bases to trimming and J lost 6 bases, with 5 bases between them. This CDR3 contains 12 residues. The CDR3 sequence: CASSLLLNEQFF. CDR3 nucleotide sequence: TGTGCCAGCAGCTTACTCCTCAATGAGCAGTTCTTC.

V and J are TRBV11-2 and TRBJ2-7; D not resolved. This CDR3 contains 13 residues. From germline, CDR1 is SGHAT and CDR2 FQNNGV. The ends were cut back, 5 bases at V and 0 bases at J, with 8 bases in the middle. CDR3 in amino acids: CASSGISSYEQYV. In DNA, the CDR3 is TGTGCCAGCAGCGGAATCAGCTCCTACGAGCAGTACGTC.

V and J are TRBV4-1 and TRBJ2-6; possible D gene TRBD1, 6 bases. V gave up 2 bases and J gave up 0 bases, with 20 bases separating them. The V gene's germline CDR1 is MGHRA and CDR2 YSYEKL. The CDR3 contains 20 residues. CDR3 DNA sequence: TGCGCCAGCAGCCAATCTCCAAACCGGGACACCAGCTCTGGGGCCAACGTCCTGACTTTC. Amino acids: CASSQSPNRDTSSGANVLTF.

This clonotype was detected a few times. V usage is TRBV5-6 and J usage is TRBJ2-5, with D maybe TRBD2 (7 bases). CDR3 length equals 16 residues. V was cut by 1 base and J by 1 base, with 14 bases left in between. CDR1 SGHDT and CDR2 YYEEEE come from the germline V gene. As DNA, the CDR3 is TGTGCCAGCAGCTTGTCTTTTCGGGGGGCCCAAGAGACCCAGTACTTC. It yields the protein CASSLSFRGAQETQYF. The full variable domain, rest sourced from reference TRBV5-6 and TRBJ2-5, is DAGVTQSPTHLIKTRGQQVTLRCSPKSGHDTVSWYQQALGQGPQFIFQYYEEEERQRGNFPDRFSGHQFPNYSSELNVNALLLGDSALYLCASSLSFRGAQETQYFGPGTRLLVL.

The CDR3 loop is CASSSPDRNTGELFF. Here the CDR3 DNA reads TGTGCCAGCAGCTCGCCGGACAGGAACACCGGGGAGCTGTTTTTT. This chain uses TRBV7-8 with TRBJ2-2, with a weak D call TRBD1 (6 bases). Per germline, CDR1 SGHVS and CDR2 FQNEAQ. Trimming took off 4 bases at V and 1 base at J, with 10 bases between the two ends. The CDR3 covers 15 residues.